Below, 5 T cell receptor beta chains from the same sample are listed, as sequenced in a study of cytomegalovirus exposure and HLA in healthy donors. PCR involved 60 Vbeta and 13 Jbeta primers. Only in-frame clones appear in the TCRdb table, and some are missing; sequencing was by immunoSEQ multiplex PCR. This repertoire shows 150,000 to 200,000 clones, approximately 67% found once; its top ten account for roughly 4.4%. The sample was PBMCs. The source of these receptors is a woman younger than 30 in good health and CMV-seropositive.

The chain links TRBV4-2 to TRBJ2-3; D is unresolved. Deletions cut 0 bases from V and 6 bases from J, with 7 bases between. The CDR3 runs to 13 residues. The germline V gene encodes CDR1 LGHNA and CDR2 YNFKEQ. CDR3: CASSQELTDTQYF. CDR3 DNA: TGTGCCAGCAGCCAAGAGCTAACCGATACGCAGTATTTT.

The chain couples TRBV19 to TRBJ2-5; D is possibly TRBD1 (6 bases). V was trimmed by 3 bases and J by 5 bases, leaving 28 bases between them. Germline values: CDR1 LNHDA, CDR2 SQIVND (reference sequence). The CDR3 runs to 19 residues. This CDR3 reads CASSIPGAAALSYKETQYF. CDR3 coding DNA: TGTGCCAGTAGTATCCCAGGGGCCGCGGCCCTTTCCTACAAGGAGACCCAGTACTTC. Filled out from reference TRBV19 and TRBJ2-5, the complete variable domain reads DGGITQSPKYLFRKEGQNVTLSCEQNLNHDAMYWYRQDPGQGLRLIYYSQIVNDFQKGDIAEGYSVSREKKESFPLTVTSAQKNPTAFYLCASSIPGAAALSYKETQYFGPGTRLLVL.

This chain uses TRBV7-2 with TRBJ2-7; 12 nucleotides line up with TRBD1. The CDR3 spans 15 residues. Germline values: CDR1 SGHTA, CDR2 FQGNSA. V shed 0 bases and J 7 bases; nucleotides not matched to a gene: 4. The CDR3 here is CASSLAGQGAREQYF. For the CDR3, the DNA is TGTGCCAGCAGCTTAGCGGGACAGGGGGCGCGTGAGCAGTACTTC.

This chain links TRBV29-1 with TRBJ2-3; 9 positions agree with TRBD1. This CDR3 comprises 14 residues. Germline V gene lookup returns CDR1 SQVTM and CDR2 ANQGSEA. After removal of 5 bases from V and 4 bases from J, the junction contained 7 bases not matched to a gene. CDR3 in amino acids: CSVFGTGKADTQYF. The CDR3 nucleotides read TGCAGCGTTTTTGGGACAGGGAAGGCAGATACGCAGTATTTT.

The V call is TRBV29-1, the J call TRBJ2-3; perhaps TRBD2 as D (5 bases). With 5 bases removed from V and 4 bases from J, the gap between germline ends came to 13 bases. Germline CDR1 reads SQVTM; CDR2 reads ANQGSEA. There are 13 residues in the CDR3. The CDR3 sequence is CSVLAYSADTQYF. CDR3 nucleotides: TGCAGCGTTCTAGCCTATAGTGCAGATACGCAGTATTTT.